This record looks at one T cell receptor (beta chain) sequence and its context. This entry belongs to a study of blood T cell repertoires in COVID-19. V gave up 4 bases and J gave up 6 bases; unmatched junction bases: 9. The CDR3 covers 14 residues. The germline CDR1 and CDR2 sequences are SGHTA and FQGTGA. Only in-frame clones appear in the TCRdb table, and some are missing; sequencing was by immunoSEQ multiplex PCR. The sample records approximately 150,000 clones, approximately 81% being singletons. The source of this sequence is a woman aged 45-60 years with COVID-19, enrolled during active disease. The chain couples TRBV7-3 to TRBJ2-7, with 7 bases aligning to TRBD1. Source material: peripheral blood. The CDR3 DNA sequence: TGTGCCAGCAGCTCGGGACAGAGAGGGGGCGAGCAGTACTTC. Amino acids: CASSSGQRGGEQYF.